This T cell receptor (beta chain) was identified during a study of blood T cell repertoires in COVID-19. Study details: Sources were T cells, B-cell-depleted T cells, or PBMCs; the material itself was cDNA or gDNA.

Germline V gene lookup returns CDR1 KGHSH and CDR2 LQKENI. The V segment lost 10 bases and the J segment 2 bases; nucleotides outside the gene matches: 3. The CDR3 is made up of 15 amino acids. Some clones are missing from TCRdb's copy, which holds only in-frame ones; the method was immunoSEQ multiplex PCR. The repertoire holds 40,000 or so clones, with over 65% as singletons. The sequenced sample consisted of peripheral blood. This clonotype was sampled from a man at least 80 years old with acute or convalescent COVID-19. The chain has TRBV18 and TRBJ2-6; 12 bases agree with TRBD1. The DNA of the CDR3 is TGTGCCATCCGGGACAGGGGGCCTGGGGCCAACGTCCTGACTTTC. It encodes CAIRDRGPGANVLTF.